What follows are 20 T cell receptor beta chains derived from one specimen sequenced in a study of control samples from healthy donors and cancer patients. This table comes from immunoSEQ multiplex PCR, and its TCRdb copy is limited to in-frame clones, with some not included. The sample lists 200,000 to 250,000 clones, over 90% occurring once. Sequenced material: blood. All receptors derive from a man over 45 in good health.

This clone appeared a single time. The genes are TRBV28 and TRBJ1-3; D is undetermined. The V end was cut by 5 bases, the J end by 3 bases, with 5 bases between. CDR1 is MDHEN and CDR2 is SYDVKM in the germline V gene. The CDR3 extends over 12 amino acids. CDR3 bases: TGTGCCAGCAGTGTCCTTGGAAACACCATATATTTT. It encodes CASSVLGNTIYF.

The V call is TRBV18, the J call TRBJ2-3, with 11 bases aligning to TRBD2. Germline CDR1 reads KGHSH; CDR2 reads LQKENI. The CDR3 is 15 residues long. Trimming cost V 5 bases and J 1 base; bases outside gene matches: 2. The CDR3 DNA reads as TGTGCCAGCTCATCGACTAGCGGGGGCACAGATACGCAGTATTTT. It encodes CASSSTSGGTDTQYF.

V is TRBV6-5 and J is TRBJ2-7, with D perhaps matching TRBD2 (7 bases). The germline CDR1 and CDR2 sequences are MNHEY and SVGAGI. This CDR3 spans 14 amino acids. The V gene lost 8 bases and the J gene lost 4 bases, with 18 bases spanning the gap. The DNA for the CDR3 is TGTGCCAGCGGGAGGGGGGGAATGGTTTACGAGCAGTACGTC. It codes for CASGRGGMVYEQYV.

The chain links TRBV2 to TRBJ2-7; D is perhaps TRBD1 (6 bases). V lost 7 bases to trimming and J lost 0 bases, with 10 bases between them. The CDR3 runs 13 residues. Germline lookup yields CDR1 SNHLY and CDR2 FYNNEI. The CDR3 spells CASTGEPSYEQYV. The CDR3 DNA reads TGTGCCAGCACAGGGGAGCCCTCCTACGAGCAGTACGTC.

J is TRBJ2-2 and V is TRBV6-1, with D perhaps TRBD2 (5 bases). The germline V gene has CDR1 MNHNS and CDR2 SASEGT. V lost 3 bases, J lost 2 bases, and 7 bases lay in between. The CDR3 contains 14 residues. This chain's CDR3 is CASSDGLNTGELFF. The CDR3 DNA follows: TGTGCCAGCAGTGACGGACTTAACACCGGGGAGCTGTTTTTT.

The chain carries TRBV10-3 and TRBJ2-3, with TRBD2 matching over 8 bases. The CDR3 sequence is 14 residues long. CDR1 is ENHRY, CDR2 SYGVKD, per germline. V dropped 7 bases and J dropped 4; count of bases not matched to a gene: 7. CDR3 bases: TGTGCCATCAACCGAGCGGGGGCCTCAGATACGCAGTATTTT. Residues: CAINRAGASDTQYF.

This chain links TRBV7-2 with TRBJ2-1; 10 bases are a match to TRBD2. Germline V gene lookup returns CDR1 SGHTA and CDR2 FQGNSA. This CDR3 has 14 amino acids. After removal of 5 bases from V and 9 bases from J, the junction contained 7 bases not matched to a gene. CDR3 coding DNA: TGTGCCAGCAGCGTAGGGACTAGCGCACTTGAGCAGTTCTTC. Protein: CASSVGTSALEQFF.

The J gene is TRBJ2-7, the V gene TRBV30, with 9 bases matching TRBD1. This CDR3 spans 15 amino acids. Germline loops: CDR1 GTSNPN, CDR2 SVGIG (reference sequence). V was pared by 4 bases and J by 5 bases, with 12 bases of the junction left unmatched. The chain's CDR3 is CAWKGGTGIYNEQYF. The CDR3 DNA reads TGTGCCTGGAAAGGTGGGACAGGGATTTACAACGAGCAGTACTTC.

CDR3 nucleotide sequence: TGTGCCAGCAACGTACAGGGAGGGACTGAAGCTTTCTTT. It translates to CASNVQGGTEAFF. This chain links TRBV12-3 or TRBV12-4 with TRBJ1-1, with TRBD1 as a possible D gene (6 bases). The CDR3 totals 13 residues. Trimming stripped 7 bases from V and 5 bases from J, with 14 bases between.

This chain uses TRBV18 with TRBJ2-1; D possibly corresponds to TRBD2 (6 bases). The CDR3 runs to 17 residues. The V gene's germline CDR1 is KGHSH and CDR2 LQKENI. Trimming removed 0 bases from V and 0 bases from J, with 12 bases in between. This CDR3 is CASSPPTGTPSYNEQFF. The CDR3 DNA sequence: TGTGCCAGCTCACCACCAACGGGGACTCCCTCCTACAATGAGCAGTTCTTC.

The chain employs TRBV11-1 and TRBJ2-2; possibly TRBD2 for D (7 bases). This CDR3 region has 14 residues. The V and J ends lost 2 bases and 5 bases respectively, with 9 bases between them. Per the germline V gene, CDR1 is SGHAT and CDR2 is FQDESV (reference sequence). CDR3: CASSLRGATGELFF. CDR3 DNA sequence: TGTGCCAGCAGCTTACGGGGGGCTACCGGGGAGCTGTTTTTT.

The chain couples TRBV7-3 to TRBJ2-1, with 7 bases lining up with TRBD1. Germline CDR1 reads SGHTA; CDR2 reads FQGTGA. V dropped 5 bases and J dropped 3; count of bases not matched to a gene: 10. The CDR3 totals 16 residues. The DNA for the CDR3 is TGTGCCAGCAGCCTCGGGACAGCGCCTTACTACAATGAGCAGTTCTTC. This gives the protein CASSLGTAPYYNEQFF.

The rearrangement joins TRBV2 to TRBJ2-2, with 8 bases matching TRBD1. The germline gives CDR1 SNHLY, CDR2 FYNNEI. CDR3 size: 15 residues. With V trimmed by 8 bases and J by 2 bases, 7 bases remained unmatched. CDR3 nucleotides: TGTGCCAGCGGAGGACAGGGTCGTAACACCGGGGAGCTGTTTTTT. Amino acids: CASGGQGRNTGELFF.

The chain has TRBV6-2 or TRBV6-3 and TRBJ1-5, with D hard to call. V lost 2 bases and J 0 bases, leaving 8 bases between the germline ends. Germline V CDR1 and CDR2: MNHEY, SVGEGT. There are 15 residues in the CDR3. CDR3 residues: CASSYQFYSNQPQHF. Written as DNA, the CDR3 is TGTGCCAGCAGTTACCAATTTTATAGCAATCAGCCCCAGCATTTT.

The V gene is TRBV6-5, the J gene TRBJ1-3, with D hard to call. The V gene's germline CDR1 is MNHEY and CDR2 SVGAGI. The CDR3 totals 16 residues. V lost 1 base and J lost 0, with 10 bases in between. In DNA form, the CDR3 reads TGTGCCAGCAGTTACTTTATTCCGAGCTCTGGAAACACCATATATTTT. Amino acid sequence: CASSYFIPSSGNTIYF.

The rearrangement links TRBV30 to TRBJ2-7, with D possibly TRBD1 on 5 matching bases. Per germline, CDR1 GTSNPN and CDR2 SVGIG (reference sequence). The CDR3 runs 13 residues. Trimming cost V 2 bases and J 2 bases, with 10 bases left between them. CDR3 DNA sequence: TGTGCCTGGAGTCCAGGACAAACCTACGAGCAGTACTTC. Translated, it gives CAWSPGQTYEQYF.

V and J are TRBV7-2 and TRBJ2-7; TRBD2 matches at 9 bases. Germline V lookup: CDR1 SGHTA, CDR2 FQGNSA. This CDR3 spans 15 amino acids. V dropped 1 base and J dropped 6; count of bases not matched to a gene: 7. CDR3: CASSLGGTSLREQYF. The CDR3 coding sequence is TGTGCCAGCAGCTTAGGGGGGACTAGCCTCCGCGAGCAGTACTTC.

The chain links TRBV11-2 to TRBJ1-1; 7 bases align to TRBD1. Germline values: CDR1 SGHAT, CDR2 FQNNGV. CDR3 length: 15 amino acids. Germline trimming cut 5 bases from V and 7 bases from J; bases unmatched to any gene: 13. The CDR3 spells CASSPHLRGLVEAFF. CDR3 DNA: TGTGCCAGCAGCCCCCACCTGAGGGGGCTTGTTGAAGCTTTCTTT.

The chain links TRBV19 to TRBJ1-1; 7 bases line up with TRBD1. The V segment lost 3 bases and the J segment 2 bases; nucleotides outside the gene matches: 9. The germline CDR1 and CDR2 sequences are LNHDA and SQIVND (reference sequence). This CDR3 contains 16 residues. The CDR3 DNA follows: TGTGCCAGTAGTATGCCCGCAGGGGGTCGAAACACTGAAGCTTTCTTT. Amino acids: CASSMPAGGRNTEAFF.

As concerns this clone: One junction end does not reproduce the germline sequence, and a read error may be involved. The chain has TRBV5-1 and TRBJ2-1; the match to TRBD2 covers 10 bases. The CDR3 runs to 14 residues. CDR1 is SGHRS and CDR2 is YFSETQ in the germline V gene. The CDR3 protein is CASSLDPSGGSGVF. In DNA, the CDR3 is TGCGCCAGCAGCTTGGACCCTAGCGGGGGATCGGGAGTCTTC.